The 13 T cell receptor beta chains given below trace back to one sample, sequenced in a study of long-term antiretroviral therapy in people with HIV. Runs used v3.0 of the immunoSEQ assay and were done at survey level. Assay used: immunoSEQ multiplex PCR; TCRdb lists only in-frame clones, some missing. The sample includes around 20,000 clones, 76% of them seen just once. The sequences come from unsorted PBMCs, collected 0.5 years before starting antiretroviral therapy. The receptors come from a man aged 18-30 years with HIV.

This clone was picked up a small number of times. The CDR3 reads CASTPPTSGFTDTQYF. The CDR3 region has the DNA TGTGCCAGCACCCCTCCGACTAGCGGTTTCACAGATACGCAGTATTTT. The V and J genes are TRBV7-2 and TRBJ2-3; 9 bases are a match to TRBD2. J gave up 2 bases and V 7 bases, and 10 bases lay outside the gene matches. The CDR3 has 16 residues. Germline CDR1 is SGHTA and CDR2 is FQGNSA. Supplemented by reference TRBV7-2 and TRBJ2-3, the full variable domain reads GAGVSQSPSNKVTEKGKDVELRCDPISGHTALYWYRQSLGQGLEFLIYFQGNSAPDKSGLPSDRFSAERTGGSVSTLTIQRTQQEDSAVYLCASTPPTSGFTDTQYFGPGTRLTVL.

This sequence joins TRBV15 and TRBJ1-5; D is perhaps TRBD1 (5 bases). Looked up from germline, CDR1 is LNHNV and CDR2 is YYDKDF (reference sequence). The CDR3 consists of 14 residues. V gave up 8 bases and J gave up 2 bases, with 13 bases separating them. The CDR3 sequence is CATGRGGGNQPQHF. The CDR3 DNA reads as TGTGCCACCGGCCGGGGGGGTGGCAATCAGCCCCAGCATTTT.

The rearrangement links TRBV4-1 to TRBJ1-1; a weak D match, TRBD1 (6 bases). This CDR3 is built from 14 residues. The V and J ends lost 2 bases and 5 bases respectively, with 12 bases between them. Germline values: CDR1 MGHRA, CDR2 YSYEKL. DNA for the CDR3: TGCGCCAGCAGCCAAATTCAGGGGAATACTGAAGCTTTCTTT. This codes for CASSQIQGNTEAFF.

This rearrangement joins TRBV6-5 to TRBJ1-3; D gene uncertain. The CDR3 totals 15 residues. Germline CDR1 reads MNHEY; CDR2 reads SVGAGI. Trimming cost V 2 bases and J 0 bases, with 8 bases left between them. The CDR3 DNA reads as TGTGCCAGCAGTTACGGCAGCGGCTCTGGAAACACCATATATTTT. Translation: CASSYGSGSGNTIYF.

The chain joins TRBV11-3 to TRBJ2-7; possibly TRBD2 for D (6 bases). This CDR3 is 13 amino acids long. Trimming pared 5 bases from V and 7 bases from J, leaving 15 bases between. Germline V gives CDR1 SGHNT, CDR2 YENEEA. The CDR3 loop reads CASSPAAGGEQYF. CDR3 in DNA: TGTGCCAGCAGCCCCGCTGCCGGAGGGGAGCAGTACTTC.

The genes are TRBV5-6 and TRBJ1-4, with TRBD1 matching 8 bases. This CDR3 has 15 residues. Germline values: CDR1 SGHDT, CDR2 YYEEEE. With V trimmed by 4 bases and J by 7 bases, 9 bases remained unmatched. CDR3 sequence (DNA): TGTGCCAGCAGCCCTCAGGGGGCAGGGGGTGAAAAACTGTTTTTT. This translates into CASSPQGAGGEKLFF. Filled out from reference TRBV5-6 and TRBJ1-4, the complete variable domain reads DAGVTQSPTHLIKTRGQQVTLRCSPKSGHDTVSWYQQALGQGPQFIFQYYEEEERQRGNFPDRFSGHQFPNYSSELNVNALLLGDSALYLCASSPQGAGGEKLFFGSGTQLSVL.

This sequence joins TRBV6-1 and TRBJ2-7, with D perhaps TRBD2 (6 bases). The CDR3 totals 13 residues. CDR1 and CDR2 (germline): MNHNS, SASEGT. The CDR3 DNA follows: TGTACCACGGGACTGACAAGCTCCTACGAGCAGTACTTC. As protein: CTTGLTSSYEQYF.

This chain connects TRBV25-1 to TRBJ2-2; weak D call: TRBD1 (5 bases). The CDR3 has 15 residues. Looked up from germline, CDR1 is MGHDK and CDR2 is SYGVNS. Trimming left V 6 bases short and J 0 bases short, with 11 bases between. The CDR3 loop is CASSSFRANTGELFF. CDR3 nucleotide sequence: TGTGCCAGCAGCAGTTTCAGGGCGAACACCGGGGAGCTGTTTTTT.

The J gene is TRBJ2-1, the V gene TRBV19; 13 bases agree with TRBD2. With 8 bases clipped from V and 4 bases from J, the junction kept 5 bases outside the gene matches. The CDR3 spans 15 residues. CDR1 and CDR2 (germline): LNHDA, SQIVND (reference sequence). This CDR3 is CASQMTSGRYNEQFF. The CDR3 nucleotides are TGTGCCAGTCAGATGACTAGCGGGAGGTACAATGAGCAGTTCTTC.

The chain joins TRBV5-6 to TRBJ1-1, with D perhaps TRBD1 (5 bases). The V end was cut by 4 bases, the J end by 0 bases, with 13 bases between. Per germline, CDR1 SGHDT and CDR2 YYEEEE. The CDR3 loop spans 15 amino acids. CDR3 coding DNA: TGTGCCAGCAGCCGATCAGGGAGGGTGAACACTGAAGCTTTCTTT. The encoded protein is CASSRSGRVNTEAFF.

The chain couples TRBV5-1 to TRBJ2-7; 7 bases are a match to TRBD1. The CDR3 is 18 residues long. Germline trimming cut 1 base from V and 0 bases from J; bases unmatched to any gene: 13. Germline V gene sequence: CDR1 SGHRS, CDR2 YFSETQ. The CDR3 is CASSLLGPLDRPSYEQYF. CDR3 DNA sequence: TGCGCCAGCAGCTTGTTGGGTCCTCTGGACAGGCCCTCCTACGAGCAGTACTTC.

The rearrangement joins TRBV7-9 to TRBJ2-7, with D tentatively TRBD2 (6 bases). This CDR3 comprises 15 residues. Trimming cost V 5 bases and J 1 base, with 15 bases left between them. CDR1 is SEHNR and CDR2 is FQNEAQ in the germline V gene (reference sequence). The DNA of the CDR3 is TGTGCCAGCAGCCAGCGGGCGGCTACTTCCTACGAGCAGTACTTC. Translating gives CASSQRAATSYEQYF.

The chain carries TRBV4-1 and TRBJ1-2; TRBD1 aligns across 8 bases. Losses at the gene ends were 1 base for V and 4 bases for J; bases not matched to a gene: 8. Germline values: CDR1 MGHRA, CDR2 YSYEKL. The CDR3 spans 16 residues. The CDR3 nucleotides are TGCGCCAGCAGCCAAGTGGCGACAGGGGAAGTCTATGGCTACACCTTC. Its protein product is CASSQVATGEVYGYTF.